This T cell receptor beta chain originates from a study of identical twins. The CDR3 has 15 amino acids. The germline CDR1 and CDR2 sequences are SGHTA and FQGNSA. Trimming pared 5 bases from V and 0 bases from J, leaving 11 bases between. TCRdb ran MiXCR on the 5' RACE reads and lists one entry per CDR3 protein. Of about 490,000 distinct CDR3 sequences listed, 13% to 15% are singletons. Separately, the same data were catalogued under a study of yellow fever vaccine responses in identical twins.

This receptor was identified in a young woman in good health. This rearrangement joins TRBV7-2 to TRBJ2-1; D unresolved. The sequencing input was CD4+ T cells sorted from blood. The CDR3 DNA reads as TGTGCCAGCAGCATTATAAGGAGCTCCTACAATGAGCAGTTCTTC. It translates to CASSIIRSSYNEQFF.